The sequence of this T cell receptor beta chain was determined in a study of molecular identifiers for immune sequencing clone quantification. The wider study: Four of five RNA aliquots from approximately 20,000 or 100,000 naive CD8 T cells were sequenced. Overall study findings and caveats: Clones above 20 RNA copies contained over 97% of effector molecules but under 1% of naive ones.

Sorted cell numbers of 20,000 to 1,000,000, with 10%, 30% or 50% RNA, served as input for naive CD8 libraries. This CDR3 contains 11 residues. CDR1 is SGDLS and CDR2 is YYNGEE in the germline V gene. The germline V and J ends were trimmed by 4 bases and 4 bases, with 5 bases remaining between them. The authors built bulk TCR libraries by previously described methods with listed TCR primers. Via MiXCR, TCRdb re-called the PCR reads, giving one row per CDR3 protein. The table shows about half a million distinct CDR3 sequences, with about 26% occurring only once. This clonotype appeared many times. Its antigen is not known.

V and J are TRBV9 and TRBJ2-5; the D is unclear. Sequencing used naive CD8+ T cells from blood, with Jurkat cell RNA spiked in. Subset of the sample: FACS-sorted CD8+CD4-CCR7+CD45RA+ naive T cells. The receptor was derived from a human donor in good health. Some libraries in this study had Jurkat cell RNA spiked in. The CDR3 reads CASSIRETQYF. The CDR3 DNA is TGTGCCAGCAGCATCCGAGAGACCCAGTACTTC.